This is a list of T cell receptor delta chains from one sample in a study of Vδ1+ human thymocytes. TCRdb redid the clone calls on the multiplex PCR reads with CATT. The sample contains tens of thousands of delta-chain clones, roughly 29% of which appear only once. The sequencing input was Vdelta1+ gamma-delta thymocytes from the thymus. These receptor sequences come from a boy under two years old who had congenital heart surgery. Each CDR3 is given without its conserved first and last residue. The D gene is left open where the match is weak.

TRDJ1 | TRDV1 | TRDD3 | ALGEPFIHDTGGYLQHDKLI
TRDJ1 | TRDV1 | - | ALGELWRTGLTDKLI
TRDJ1 | TRDV1 | TRDD3 | ALGETRGDPLQGDKLI
TRDJ1 | TRDV1 | TRDD2 | ALGQTGLPRGSGTDKLI
TRDJ1 | TRDV1 | TRDD3 | ALGELILPGVVLGATYTDKLI
TRDJ1 | TRDV1 | TRDD3 | ALGETLAGGLAYTDKLI
TRDJ1 | TRDV1 | - | ALGLHSYQTDKLI
TRDJ1 | TRDV1 | - | ALGELDNRQRGLTDKLI
TRDJ1 | TRDV1 | - | ALGEGLTYYYTDKLI
TRDJ1 | TRDV1 | TRDD3 | ALGVGLVLGDQTDKLI
TRDJ1 | TRDV1 | - | ALGDIGLSLIWGKLI
TRDJ1 | TRDV1 | TRDD3 | ALGGPPLTCTGGYFHTDKLI
TRDJ1 | TRDV1 | TRDD3 | ALGEGATDHWGTDKLI
TRDJ1 | TRDV1 | TRDD3 | ALGDYWFPKLGDTRGTDKLI
TRDJ1 | TRDV1 | TRDD3 | ALGESPKIFPSWGIPLYTDKLI
TRDJ1 | TRDV1 | - | ALGEITGTDKLI
TRDJ1 | TRDV1 | TRDD3 | ALGDFFFQTTVLGFYTDKLI
TRDJ1 | TRDV2 | TRDD3 | ACWGISTDKLI
TRDJ1 | TRDV1 | TRDD3 | ALGELSTNWGTRKDKLI
TRDJ1 | TRDV1 | - | ALGNRWVDKLI
TRDJ1 | TRDV1 | - | ALGEPGLPWARPGKLI
TRDJ1 | TRDV1 | TRDD3 | ALGEGPPYGQYWGIQYTDKLI
TRDJ1 | TRDV1 | - | ALGGPYLGWQVKLI
TRDJ1 | TRDV1 | TRDD3 | ALGDHFSLRGDRRYKLI
TRDJ1 | TRDV1 | TRDD3 | ALGEKRSLTGGYVYTDKLI
TRDJ1 | TRDV1 | TRDD3 | ALGDHPSYTPRGIRGNLI
TRDJ1 | TRDV1 | TRDD2 | ALGAIDSSYPLLVRRTDKLI
TRDJ1 | TRDV1 | TRDD3 | ALGAHNPTGDTLLRPRPTDKLI
TRDJ1 | TRDV1 | TRDD3 | ALGELRIPDWGTLHTDKLI
TRDJ1 | TRDV1 | TRDD3 | ALGYQTSHDAQKSGGLNTDKLI
TRDJ2 | TRDV1 | TRDD3 | ALGVPSRGGGYKVSQTAQLF
TRDJ1 | TRDV2 | - | ACWAATDKLI
TRDJ1 | TRDV1 | - | ALGGSFRWGYTDKLI
TRDJ1 | TRDV1 | - | ALGERSPARTGSTDKLI
TRDJ1 | TRDV1 | - | ALGNGQGGDPFADKLI
TRDJ1 | TRDV1 | TRDD3 | ALGVGLSGDTRIGYTDKLI
TRDJ1 | TRDV1 | TRDD3 | ALGELPPSGGKTYTDKLI
TRDJ1 | TRDV1 | TRDD3 | ALGEGSLGGYVTDKLI
TRDJ1 | TRDV1 | - | ALGELSSHLRYSDKLI
TRDJ1 | TRDV1 | TRDD3 | ALGEMGSYVLGDKGRTDKLI
TRDJ1 | TRDV1 | TRDD3 | ALGSIRGGTYWGIRGKLI
TRDJ1 | TRDV1 | - | ALVEEVWDLRLKGDKLI
TRDJ1 | TRDV1 | TRDD3 | ALGELLTRGRYWGTPYTDKLI
TRDJ1 | TRDV1 | - | ALGEWRPPSLDKLI
TRDJ1 | TRDV1 | TRDD2 | ALGARGLPTLYTDKLI
TRDJ1 | TRDV1 | TRDD3 | ALGPLGDARPLYTDKLI
TRDJ1 | TRDV1 | - | AVGELGLRLYTDKLI
TRDJ1 | TRDV1 | TRDD3 | ALGELIILLGDTRADKLI
TRDJ1 | TRDV1 | TRDD3 | ALGELSLGDPYTDKLI
TRDJ1 | TRDV1 | TRDD3 | ALGETSLRSPLGDTHFGRTAELI